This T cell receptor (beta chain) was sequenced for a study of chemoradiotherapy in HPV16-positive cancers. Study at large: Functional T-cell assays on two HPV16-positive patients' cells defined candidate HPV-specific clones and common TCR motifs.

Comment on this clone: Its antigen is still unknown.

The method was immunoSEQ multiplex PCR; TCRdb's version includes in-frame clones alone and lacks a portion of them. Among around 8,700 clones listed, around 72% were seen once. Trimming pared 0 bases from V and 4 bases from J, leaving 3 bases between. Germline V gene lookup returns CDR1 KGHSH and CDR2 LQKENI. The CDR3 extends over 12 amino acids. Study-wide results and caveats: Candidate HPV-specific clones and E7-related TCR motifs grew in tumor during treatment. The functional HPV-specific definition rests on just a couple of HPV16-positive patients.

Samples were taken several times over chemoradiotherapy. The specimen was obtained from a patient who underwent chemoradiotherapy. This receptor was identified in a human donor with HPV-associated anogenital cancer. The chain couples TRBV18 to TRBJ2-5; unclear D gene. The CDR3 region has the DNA TGTGCCAGCTCACCACCGAGAGAGACCCAGTACTTC. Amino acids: CASSPPRETQYF.